This T cell receptor (beta chain) stems from a study of T cell clonality in common variable immunodeficiency. Study results and limitations: Reportedly, TCR beta sequences from common variable immunodeficiency showed fewer deletions and N-nucleotide insertions. The cause of increased CVID clonality remains unclear without subpopulation sequencing.

All CVID subjects were on immunoglobulin replacement for at least one year. Blood came from CVID subjects not ill and not taking immunomodulatory or immunosuppressive medication. Sequencing input was equivalent genomic DNA from CVID and controls. Produced via immunoSEQ multiplex PCR; TCRdb's table is partial and in-frame only. The repertoire shows 15,000 to 20,000 clones, none seen only once; the top ten take 2.5% to 3%. V lost 3 bases and J lost 5, with 14 bases in between. The CDR3 spans 14 residues. Germline CDR1 is SQVTM and CDR2 is ANQGSEA. This clone has at least ten counts. Its specificity is not known. With the read ending 3 residues before the CDR3 end, the germline J gene is used to fill in that end.

The sequenced sample consisted of peripheral blood mononuclear cells. The rearrangement links TRBV29-1 to TRBJ2-1, with D possibly TRBD2 on 6 matching bases. This receptor was taken from a human donor with common variable immunodeficiency. The sequenced part of the CDR3 DNA is TGCAGCGTTGACGCAGCGGGCCCCAACAATGAG. This codes for CSVDAAGPNNE. The complete CDR3 protein is CSVDAAGPNNEQFF.